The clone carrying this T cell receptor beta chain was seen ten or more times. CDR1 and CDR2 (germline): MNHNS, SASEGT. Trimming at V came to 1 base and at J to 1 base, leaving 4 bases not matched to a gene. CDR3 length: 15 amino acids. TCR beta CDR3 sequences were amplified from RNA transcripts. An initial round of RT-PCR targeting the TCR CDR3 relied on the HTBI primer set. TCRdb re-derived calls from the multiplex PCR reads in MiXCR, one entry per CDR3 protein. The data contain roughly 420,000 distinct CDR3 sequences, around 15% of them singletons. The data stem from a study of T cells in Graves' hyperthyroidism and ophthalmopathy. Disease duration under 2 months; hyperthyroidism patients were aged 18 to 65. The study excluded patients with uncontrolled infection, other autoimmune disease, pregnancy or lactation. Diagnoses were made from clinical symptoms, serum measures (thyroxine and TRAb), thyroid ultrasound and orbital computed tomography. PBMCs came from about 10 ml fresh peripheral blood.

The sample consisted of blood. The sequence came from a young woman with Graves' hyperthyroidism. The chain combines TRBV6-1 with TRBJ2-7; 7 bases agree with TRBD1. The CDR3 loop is CASSEGPGGSYEQYF. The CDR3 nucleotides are TGTGCCAGCAGTGAAGGACCAGGGGGATCCTACGAGCAGTACTTC.